Following are 13 T cell receptor beta chains from one sample sequenced in a study of blood T cells in healthy people across ages. Sample-barcoded 5' priming and a J-beta primer mix drove a second PCR of roughly 7 to 11 cycles. TCRdb called the 5' RACE reads again in MiXCR, with one record for every CDR3 protein. The sample carries 1.5 million to 2 million distinct CDR3 sequences, roughly 50% recorded once. The sample taken for sequencing was blood. These receptors were taken from a woman in her forties in good health.

The chain is built from TRBV7-2 and TRBJ1-2; 10 positions agree with TRBD1. Germline V gene data show CDR1 as SGHTA and CDR2 as FQGNSA. The trim removed 0 bases at V and 4 bases at J, leaving 5 bases unmatched. CDR3 size: 16 residues. CDR3 sequence reads: CASSLARQGAGYGYTF. CDR3 DNA: TGTGCCAGCAGCTTAGCAAGACAGGGGGCGGGCTATGGCTACACCTTC.

The J gene is TRBJ1-2, the V gene TRBV28, with TRBD1 as a possible D gene (5 bases). The CDR3 totals 15 residues. Germline V CDR1 and CDR2: MDHEN, SYDVKM. The ends were cut back, 6 bases at V and 7 bases at J, with 21 bases in the middle. CDR3 amino acids: CASRQGSLNGGGYTF. In DNA, the CDR3 is TGTGCCAGCAGGCAGGGAAGCCTGAATGGTGGTGGCTACACCTTC.

Of note for this clonotype: A read error may account for a junction end that differs from germline. The chain employs TRBV20-1 and TRBJ2-3, with 9 bases aligning to TRBD1. The CDR3 length is 13 residues. CDR1 is DFQATT, CDR2 SNEGSKA, per germline (reference sequence). CDR3 loop: CSARQGVTATQYF. In nucleotides, the CDR3 is TGCAGTGCCAGACAGGGGGTGACAGCTACGCAGTATTTT.

The J gene is TRBJ2-7, the V gene TRBV18, with 10 bases matching TRBD1. The trim removed 4 bases at V and 3 bases at J, leaving 6 bases unmatched. The CDR3 spans 15 residues. Germline V gene lookup returns CDR1 KGHSH and CDR2 LQKENI. CDR3: CASSLQTGGNYEQYF. The CDR3 DNA reads TGTGCCAGCTCACTCCAGACAGGGGGCAACTACGAGCAGTACTTC.

Here the CDR3 reads CASRSAEKLFF. CDR3 DNA: TGTGCCAGCAGGTCTGCGGAAAAACTGTTTTTT. This chain connects TRBV7-9 to TRBJ1-4; D uncertain. Germline V CDR1 and CDR2: SEHNR, FQNEAQ (reference sequence). Trimming removed 6 bases from V and 8 bases from J, with 7 bases in between. This CDR3 is built from 11 residues.

The chain is built from TRBV29-1 and TRBJ1-1, with D perhaps TRBD1 (6 bases). Germline CDR1 and CDR2: SQVTM and ANQGSEA. This CDR3 has 11 residues. Trimming pared 7 bases from V and 9 bases from J, leaving 15 bases between. CDR3: CSADGGLQAFF. CDR3 nucleotide sequence: TGCAGCGCAGACGGGGGGCTCCAAGCTTTCTTT.

This chain links TRBV3-1 with TRBJ2-3, with a weak D call TRBD1 (5 bases). V dropped 2 bases and J dropped 9 bases, with 12 bases sitting between them. The CDR3 has 13 amino acids. Looked up from germline, CDR1 is LGHDT and CDR2 is YNNKEL (reference sequence). CDR3 loop: CASSQYTGRTQYF. CDR3 nucleotide sequence: TGTGCCAGCAGCCAATACACAGGCAGAACGCAGTATTTT.

In nucleotides, the CDR3 is TGCGCCAGCAGCTTGCTACTAAGGGGGGGAACTATCAATGAGCAGTTCTTC. Translated, it gives CASSLLLRGGTINEQFF. The J gene is TRBJ2-1, the V gene TRBV5-1, with a possible D match to TRBD2 (7 bases). Germline V gene lookup returns CDR1 SGHRS and CDR2 YFSETQ. V gave up 1 base and J gave up 6 bases, with 20 bases separating them. The CDR3 totals 17 residues. Combining the CDR3 with reference TRBV5-1 and TRBJ2-1 gives the whole variable domain KAGVTQTPRYLIKTRGQQVTLSCSPISGHRSVSWYQQTPGQGLQFLFEYFSETQRNKGNFPGRFSGRQFSNSRSEMNVSTLELGDSALYLCASSLLLRGGTINEQFFGPGTRLTVL.

In this sample, this clonotype turned up a few times. The gene calls are TRBV29-1 and TRBJ2-7; TRBD1 agrees at 11 bases. J gave up 4 bases and V 8 bases, and 10 bases lay outside the gene matches. The CDR3 runs 14 residues. Germline V CDR1 and CDR2: SQVTM, ANQGSEA. CDR3 residues: CSISSGTGGYEQYF. The CDR3 region has the DNA TGCAGCATCTCGTCCGGGACAGGGGGGTACGAGCAGTACTTC.

The V and J genes are TRBV12-3 or TRBV12-4 and TRBJ1-1, with D tentatively TRBD1 (5 bases). The V gene lost 6 bases and the J gene lost 1 base, with 15 bases spanning the gap. The length of the CDR3 is 15 residues. DNA for the CDR3: TGTGCCAGCAGATATGATGGGACCGGGAACACTGAAGCTTTCTTT. Encoded protein: CASRYDGTGNTEAFF.

The CDR3 DNA follows: TGTGCCATCAGTGAGACGTCAGATACGCAGTATTTT. Protein: CAISETSDTQYF. J is TRBJ2-3 and V is TRBV10-3; no firm D call. CDR1 ENHRY and CDR2 SYGVKD come from the germline V gene. CDR3 length: 12 amino acids. V was shortened by 2 bases and J by 4 bases, with 4 bases between the two germline ends.

The V call is TRBV5-1, the J call TRBJ2-7; D is perhaps TRBD1 (7 bases). Trimming removed 0 bases from V and 7 bases from J, with 20 bases in between. The CDR3 is made up of 16 amino acids. The V gene's germline CDR1 is SGHRS and CDR2 YFSETQ. For the CDR3, the DNA is TGCGCCAGCAGCTTGGCCCCAATCGGACAGGCGGGGGAGCAGTACTTC. Residues: CASSLAPIGQAGEQYF.

The V call is TRBV7-2, the J call TRBJ2-5, with D perhaps TRBD1 (5 bases). This CDR3 comprises 15 residues. The V and J ends lost 0 bases and 4 bases respectively, with 12 bases between them. Germline-derived CDR1 and CDR2 are SGHTA and FQGNSA. This chain's CDR3 is CASSLASAGRETQYF. The CDR3 nucleotides read TGTGCCAGCAGCTTAGCGTCGGCAGGGCGAGAGACCCAGTACTTC.